This T cell receptor (beta chain) was obtained from a study of blood T cell repertoires in COVID-19. The overall study: The study drew acute and convalescent COVID-19 samples from the United States, Italy and Spain.

V lost 4 bases and J 5 bases, leaving 18 bases between the germline ends. From germline, CDR1 is SGHDT and CDR2 YYEEEE. The CDR3 extends over 15 amino acids. Allocation to cohorts depended on clinical history reported by the participants. Generated by immunoSEQ multiplex PCR, the TCRdb table keeps only in-frame clones and is missing some. The data contain about 280,000 clones, 90% of them seen just once; the ten biggest clones take up around 1.7%. What was sequenced was PBMCs or T cells enriched from blood (not recorded which). The chain joins TRBV5-6 to TRBJ1-2; the D gene is possibly TRBD1 (6 bases). The receptor was derived from a young woman with acute COVID-19. The CDR3 DNA reads TGTGCCAGCAGCGGCTGGGGGGGCACGCTATATGGCTACACCTTC. It encodes CASSGWGGTLYGYTF.